This T cell receptor (beta chain) derives from a study of blood T cell repertoires in COVID-19. Overall study context: T cells, B-cell-depleted T cells, or PBMCs provided the cDNA or gDNA that served as material.

The assay was immunoSEQ multiplex PCR, and TCRdb's table has in-frame clones only and misses some. The table records roughly 14,000 clones, around 88% of them present only once. This clone is classed as large. The origin of this receptor is a human donor with active COVID-19. The donor label of this sample is uncertain. Sequences were obtained from peripheral blood.

Here the CDR3 reads CASSLGMTSAPLIYEQYF. CDR3 in DNA: TGTGCCAGCAGCTTAGGGATGACTAGCGCTCCCCTGATCTACGAGCAGTACTTC. The chain uses TRBV7-8 and TRBJ2-7; TRBD2 matches at 8 bases. In germline, CDR1 is SGHVS, CDR2 FQNEAQ. With 1 base clipped from V and 3 bases from J, the junction kept 14 bases outside the gene matches. The CDR3 extends over 18 amino acids.